These T cell receptor beta chains were read from a single sample in a study of control samples from healthy donors and cancer patients. Generated by immunoSEQ multiplex PCR, the TCRdb table keeps only in-frame clones and is missing some. The table has approximately 71,000 clones, around 92% seen once; the top ten hold over 15%. Input material: PBMCs. The receptors stem from a man in his sixties with lung cancer. The conserved cysteine and the conserved F or W are not part of the CDR3 here. Fields, in order: V gene, J gene, CDR3 protein.

v_gene: TRBV7-9; j_gene: TRBJ1-2; CDR3aa: ASSPGQNYGYT
v_gene: TRBV30; j_gene: TRBJ1-2; CDR3aa: AWGSVYGYT
v_gene: TRBV7-9; j_gene: TRBJ2-7; CDR3aa: ASSLSAATYEQY
v_gene: TRBV7-9; j_gene: TRBJ2-3; CDR3aa: ASGPGQGAADTQY
v_gene: TRBV5-3; j_gene: TRBJ2-4; CDR3aa: ARSLGGRAASTGDIQY
v_gene: TRBV5-1; j_gene: TRBJ2-3; CDR3aa: ASSFGTGDTDTQY
v_gene: TRBV5-8; j_gene: TRBJ2-2; CDR3aa: ASSGLLLPNTGELF
v_gene: TRBV10-1; j_gene: TRBJ1-1; CDR3aa: ASSLRAGTTEAF
v_gene: TRBV7-8; j_gene: TRBJ1-4; CDR3aa: ASRPTSGAQKLF
v_gene: TRBV9; j_gene: TRBJ2-4; CDR3aa: ASSPRIAKNIQY
v_gene: TRBV21-1; j_gene: TRBJ1-4; CDR3aa: ASVLLRTPGTNEKLF
v_gene: TRBV5-8; j_gene: TRBJ1-4; CDR3aa: ASSYPYRVRTNEKLF